This TCR beta chain was profiled in a study of cytomegalovirus exposure and HLA in healthy donors. General observations from the study: Certain sequence variants were highly shared and formed a cluster, and this cluster was likely a sequencing artifact. In a later analysis, V- and J-gene trimming of beta chains associated with a DCLRE1C missense variant, replicated independently. Per a later analysis, 16,951 TCR beta sequences showed association with HLA alleles at 0.05 false discovery rate.

Note on this clone: The antigen remains unidentified.

13 Jbeta primers and 60 Vbeta primers were used for the PCR. Using immunoSEQ multiplex PCR, the repertoire was profiled, and TCRdb retains in-frame clones only, with some absent. The sample lists under 100,000 clones; roughly four fifths were seen once. CDR3 size: 13 residues. The germline V gene has CDR1 SGHTA and CDR2 FQGNSA. V lost 5 bases, J lost 5 bases, and 12 bases lay in between. Sequenced input: PBMCs. This receptor was identified in a human donor in good health. The chain recombines TRBV7-2 with TRBJ2-5, with D maybe TRBD2 (6 bases). In DNA, the CDR3 is TGTGCCAGCAGCCCTGGACTAATTGAGACCCAGTACTTC. Protein: CASSPGLIETQYF.